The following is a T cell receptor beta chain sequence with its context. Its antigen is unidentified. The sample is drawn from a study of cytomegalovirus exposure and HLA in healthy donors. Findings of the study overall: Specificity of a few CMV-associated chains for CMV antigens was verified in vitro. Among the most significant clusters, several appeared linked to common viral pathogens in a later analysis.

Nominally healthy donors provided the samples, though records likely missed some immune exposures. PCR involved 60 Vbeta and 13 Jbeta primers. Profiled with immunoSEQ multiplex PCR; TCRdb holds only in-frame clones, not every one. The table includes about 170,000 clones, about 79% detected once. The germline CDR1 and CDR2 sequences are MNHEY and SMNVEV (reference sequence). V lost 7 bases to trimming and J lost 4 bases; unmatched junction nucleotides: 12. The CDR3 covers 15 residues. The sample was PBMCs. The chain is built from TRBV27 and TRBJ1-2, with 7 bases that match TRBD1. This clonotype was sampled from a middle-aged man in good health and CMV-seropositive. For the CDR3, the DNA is TGTGCCAGCACCACGTTTGGAGGGGGCGCCTATGGCTACACCTTC. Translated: CASTTFGGGAYGYTF.